This TCR beta chain appears in the sequencing data of a study of T-cell memory formation after mild COVID-19. Study-wide findings and caveats: Mostly located in CM and EM were contracting CD4+ clones, with contracting CD8+ clones located in EMRA.

The CDR3 length is 14 residues. The germline V gene encodes CDR1 LGHDT and CDR2 YNNKEL (reference sequence). Trimming cost V 3 bases and J 8 bases; bases outside gene matches: 4. TCR alpha and TCR beta cDNA libraries carrying sample barcodes and UMIs came from 5'RACE with constant-segment primers. Each CDR3 protein gets one entry after TCRdb re-called the 5' RACE reads with MiXCR. The repertoire holds some 300,000 distinct CDR3 sequences, with around 20% as singletons. Remarks on this clonotype: The antigen is unknown.

The gene calls are TRBV3-1 and TRBJ1-2; 12 bases fit TRBD1. The receptor's source is a man aged 18 to 29 who had mild COVID-19 (a few samples of this study predate the infection). Cell type and time point are not known. Sequences were obtained from PBMCs or a T cell subset sorted from them (not recorded which). CDR3 region: CASSQGTGGAGYTF. The CDR3 nucleotides read TGTGCCAGCAGCCAGGGGACAGGGGGCGCGGGCTACACCTTC.